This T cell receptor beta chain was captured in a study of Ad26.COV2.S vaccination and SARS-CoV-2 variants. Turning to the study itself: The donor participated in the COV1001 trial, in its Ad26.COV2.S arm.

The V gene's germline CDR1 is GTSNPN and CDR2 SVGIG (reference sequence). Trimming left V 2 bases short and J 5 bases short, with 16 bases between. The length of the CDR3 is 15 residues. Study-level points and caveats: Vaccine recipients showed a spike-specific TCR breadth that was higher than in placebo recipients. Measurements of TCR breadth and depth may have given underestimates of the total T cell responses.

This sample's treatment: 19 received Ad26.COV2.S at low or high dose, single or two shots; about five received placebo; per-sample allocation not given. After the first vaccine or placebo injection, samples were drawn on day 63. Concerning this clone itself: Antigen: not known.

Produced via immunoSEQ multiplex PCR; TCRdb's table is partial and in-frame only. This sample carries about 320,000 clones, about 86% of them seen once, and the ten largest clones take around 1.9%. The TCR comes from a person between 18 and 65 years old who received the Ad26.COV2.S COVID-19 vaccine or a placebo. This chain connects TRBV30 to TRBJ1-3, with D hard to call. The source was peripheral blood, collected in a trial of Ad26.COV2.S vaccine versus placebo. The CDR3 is CAWSPTRHGRNTIYF. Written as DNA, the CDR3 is TGTGCCTGGAGTCCAACCCGGCACGGCCGAAACACCATATATTTT.